The 23 T cell receptor beta chains below come from one sample, sequenced in a study of radiotherapy plus CTLA-4 blockade in lung cancer. Using immunoSEQ multiplex PCR, the repertoire was profiled, and TCRdb retains in-frame clones only, with some absent. The top ten clones hold 25% to 35% of a sample with approximately 46,000 clones, approximately 81% of them seen once. Specimen: peripheral blood, collected from a patient treated with radiotherapy plus ipilimumab. These TCRs come from a human donor with non-small cell lung cancer whose response to radiotherapy plus ipilimumab could not be evaluated.

This clone came up a few times. V gene TRBV28 combines with J gene TRBJ1-1; D not resolved. The CDR3 is 15 residues long. V was clipped by 1 base and J by 6 bases, with 15 bases between them. Germline V gene lookup returns CDR1 MDHEN and CDR2 SYDVKM. CDR3 nucleotide sequence: TGTGCCAGCAGTTTATCGGCCGGACTCTTACCTGAAGCTTTCTTT. This gives the protein CASSLSAGLLPEAFF.

This clone has a single count. This rearrangement joins TRBV10-1 to TRBJ2-3; TRBD1 aligns across 7 bases. J was trimmed by 1 base and V by 6 bases; bases with no gene match: 7. Germline values: CDR1 WNHNN, CDR2 SYGVQD (reference sequence). The CDR3 is 15 amino acids. CDR3 region: CASSLRDSGTDTQYF. The CDR3 DNA reads TGCGCCAGCAGCCTCCGGGACAGCGGCACAGATACGCAGTATTTT.

The genes are TRBV5-1 and TRBJ2-1; a possible D gene is TRBD2 (6 bases). Germline loops: CDR1 SGHRS, CDR2 YFSETQ. V lost 5 bases to trimming and J lost 0 bases, with 12 bases between them. This CDR3 has 15 residues. Here the CDR3 reads CASRPDGSSYNEQFF. CDR3 DNA: TGCGCCAGCAGACCGGACGGGAGCTCCTACAATGAGCAGTTCTTC.

The chain recombines TRBV25-1 with TRBJ1-1; D remains ambiguous. Germline CDR1 is MGHDK and CDR2 is SYGVNS. This CDR3 comprises 12 residues. Trimming took 6 bases from V and 3 from J, leaving 8 bases between them. The CDR3: CASRYSHTEAFF. CDR3 DNA: TGTGCCAGCAGGTACAGCCACACTGAAGCTTTCTTT.

The chain recombines TRBV2 with TRBJ2-5; D possibly corresponds to TRBD1 (5 bases). V was trimmed by 4 bases and J by 4 bases, leaving 16 bases between them. The CDR3 runs 15 residues. Looked up from germline, CDR1 is SNHLY and CDR2 is FYNNEI. The CDR3 reads CASSVGQGSLETQYF. For the CDR3, the DNA is TGTGCCAGCAGTGTTGGCCAGGGTAGCTTAGAGACCCAGTACTTC.

CDR3 protein: CASAEGAGYGYTF. In DNA form, the CDR3 reads TGTGCCAGCGCCGAGGGGGCGGGCTATGGCTACACCTTC. The rearrangement links TRBV7-9 to TRBJ1-2; 7 nucleotides agree with TRBD1. The CDR3 consists of 13 residues. After removal of 8 bases from V and 4 bases from J, the junction contained 7 bases not matched to a gene. Per the germline V gene, CDR1 is SEHNR and CDR2 is FQNEAQ (reference sequence).

The table lists this clone with a few counts. This chain joins TRBV2 and TRBJ1-3, with 7 bases aligning to TRBD1. CDR3 length: 15 amino acids. V was clipped by 5 bases and J by 4 bases; unmatched bases: 8. Germline CDR1 is SNHLY and CDR2 is FYNNEI. CDR3 DNA: TGTGCCAGCAGTCCACTTACAGGGGACGGAAACACCATATATTTT. Translation: CASSPLTGDGNTIYF.

The chain joins TRBV11-2 to TRBJ1-2; D perhaps matches TRBD1 (6 bases). V was trimmed by 2 bases and J by 5 bases, leaving 12 bases between them. Per germline, CDR1 SGHAT and CDR2 FQNNGV. The CDR3 totals 14 residues. The CDR3 coding sequence is TGTGCCAGCAGCTTAAACAGGGCTTCTTATGGCTACACCTTC. Translating it yields CASSLNRASYGYTF. Drawing the rest from reference TRBV11-2 and TRBJ1-2, the complete variable domain is EAGVAQSPRYKIIEKRQSVAFWCNPISGHATLYWYQQILGQGPKLLIQFQNNGVVDDSQLPKDRFSAERLKGVDSTLKIQPAKLEDSAVYLCASSLNRASYGYTFGSGTRLTVV.

Regarding this clone: The sample holds other DNA sequences that translate to the same CDR3. This chain uses TRBV14 with TRBJ1-4, with D unclear. V was shortened by 2 bases and J by 8 bases, with 15 bases between the two germline ends. The germline gives CDR1 SGHDN, CDR2 FVKESK. The CDR3 totals 15 residues. DNA for the CDR3: TGTGCCAGCAGCCAATACCCCGAGATCCAAGAAAAACTGTTTTTT. It translates to CASSQYPEIQEKLFF.

The chain employs TRBV7-3 and TRBJ2-3; 12 bases agree with TRBD2. This CDR3 contains 16 residues. Germline trimming cut 0 bases from V and 5 bases from J; bases unmatched to any gene: 3. Germline V gives CDR1 SGHTA, CDR2 FQGTGA. CDR3 protein: CASSLTAGLAGDTQYF. The CDR3, as DNA: TGTGCCAGCAGCTTAACAGCGGGACTAGCGGGAGATACGCAGTATTTT.

This chain links TRBV28 with TRBJ1-2; maybe TRBD1 (5 bases). CDR3 length: 16 residues. Germline V gene sequence: CDR1 MDHEN, CDR2 SYDVKM. V was clipped by 5 bases and J by 2 bases, with 18 bases between them. The CDR3 DNA follows: TGTGCCAGCAGTCCCCCTCAGCAGGGATTAAACTATGGCTACACCTTC. Its protein is CASSPPQQGLNYGYTF.

This chain links TRBV6-1 with TRBJ1-1, with 8 positions matching TRBD1. This CDR3 spans 13 amino acids. From germline, CDR1 is MNHNS and CDR2 SASEGT. V trimming: 6 bases; J trimming: 4 bases; junction bases outside the gene matches: 4. The CDR3 region is CASRDRDGTEAFF. CDR3 nucleotides: TGTGCCAGCAGGGACAGGGACGGCACTGAAGCTTTCTTT.

Here the CDR3 DNA reads TGTGCCTGGAGTGTCTTTAGCTTGAACACTGAAGCTTTCTTT. It encodes CAWSVFSLNTEAFF. The chain links TRBV30 to TRBJ1-1; D call uncertain. The V end was cut by 0 bases, the J end by 0 bases, with 8 bases between. From germline, CDR1 is GTSNPN and CDR2 SVGIG (reference sequence). The CDR3 loop spans 14 amino acids.

The J gene is TRBJ2-1, the V gene TRBV7-9, with 11 nucleotides matching TRBD2. This CDR3 comprises 16 residues. In germline, CDR1 is SEHNR, CDR2 FQNEAQ (reference sequence). The junction had 10 bases not matched to a gene; V was cut back by 5 bases and J by 7 bases. The DNA of the CDR3 is TGTGCCAGCAGCGACCTTCTAGCGGGAGGAGAGAATGAGCAGTTCTTC. Its protein product is CASSDLLAGGENEQFF.

There are a few counts of this clone. The chain uses TRBV7-2 and TRBJ1-1; D is perhaps TRBD1 (6 bases). Trimming stripped 1 base from V and 1 base from J, with 13 bases between. The CDR3 is 16 amino acids. Germline V gene lookup returns CDR1 SGHTA and CDR2 FQGNSA. CDR3 region: CASSLGQGLRNTEAFF. CDR3 sequence (DNA): TGTGCCAGCAGCTTAGGGCAGGGGTTGAGGAACACTGAAGCTTTCTTT.

V is TRBV2 and J is TRBJ2-7; unclear D gene. Germline CDR1 reads SNHLY; CDR2 reads FYNNEI. The CDR3 totals 12 residues. V gave up 4 bases and J gave up 3 bases, with 7 bases separating them. This CDR3 is CASSGSGYEQYF. Written as DNA, the CDR3 is TGTGCCAGCAGTGGGTCGGGCTACGAGCAGTACTTC.

This clone came up a few times. The chain combines TRBV5-6 with TRBJ2-7; 9 bases are shared with TRBD1. The CDR3 extends over 15 amino acids. Germline loops: CDR1 SGHDT, CDR2 YYEEEE. The V gene end was trimmed by 8 bases and the J gene end by 0 bases; junction bases not matched to a gene: 9. CDR3 loop: CARGYRGPHSYEQYF. In DNA, the CDR3 is TGTGCCAGGGGCTACAGGGGGCCTCACTCCTACGAGCAGTACTTC.

This sequence joins TRBV9 and TRBJ2-6; 8 bases are a match to TRBD1. V shed 0 bases, J shed 2 bases, and the junction held 7 bases outside the gene matches. CDR1 SGDLS and CDR2 YYNGEE come from the germline V gene. The length of the CDR3 is 18 residues. CDR3 region: CASSVDTGGGPGANVLTF. The CDR3 region has the DNA TGTGCCAGCAGCGTAGATACAGGGGGAGGACCTGGGGCCAACGTCCTGACTTTC. The entire variable domain, with the rest obtained from reference TRBV9 and TRBJ2-6, is as follows: DSGVTQTPKHLITATGQRVTLRCSPRSGDLSVYWYQQSLDQGLQFLIQYYNGEERAKGNILERFSAQQFPDLHSELNLSSLELGDSALYFCASSVDTGGGPGANVLTFGAGSRLTVL.

The genes are TRBV4-3 and TRBJ1-4; no clear D. Germline CDR1 is LGHNA and CDR2 is YSLEER. The CDR3 length is 16 residues. Trimming shortened V by 4 bases and J by 0 bases, and 12 bases separated the two germline ends. CDR3 loop: CASSPYLGATNEKLFF. CDR3 coding DNA: TGCGCCAGCAGCCCATATCTGGGCGCAACTAATGAAAAACTGTTTTTT.

The chain has TRBV11-2 and TRBJ1-1, with 8 bases lining up with TRBD1. CDR3 size: 17 residues. Germline CDR1 reads SGHAT; CDR2 reads FQNNGV. The J segment lost 1 base and the V segment lost 5 bases, leaving 12 bases of the junction unmatched. Here the CDR3 DNA reads TGTGCCAGCAGCCCCTCAAACTACGGACAGGGGAACACTGAAGCTTTCTTT. Residues: CASSPSNYGQGNTEAFF.

The J gene is TRBJ1-3, the V gene TRBV6-1, with D unresolved. CDR1 and CDR2 from the germline V gene are MNHNS and SASEGT. Trimming stripped 0 bases from V and 0 bases from J, with 15 bases between. This CDR3 has 18 amino acids. The CDR3 reads CASSEARFLRASGNTIYF. CDR3 DNA sequence: TGTGCCAGCAGTGAAGCGCGCTTTCTGCGAGCCTCTGGAAACACCATATATTTT.

The rearrangement joins TRBV14 to TRBJ2-2; no reliable D call. The V gene lost 4 bases and the J gene lost 4 bases, with 13 bases spanning the gap. In germline, CDR1 is SGHDN, CDR2 FVKESK. This CDR3 contains 15 residues. CDR3: CASSPLLISTGELFF. CDR3 in DNA: TGTGCCAGCAGCCCTCTACTAATCAGCACCGGGGAGCTGTTTTTT.

The rearrangement uses TRBV28 and TRBJ1-1, with 7 bases fitting TRBD1. J was trimmed by 3 bases and V by 3 bases; bases with no gene match: 10. The CDR3 contains 16 residues. CDR1 and CDR2 (germline): MDHEN, SYDVKM. The CDR3 DNA follows: TGTGCCAGCAGTTTCCGACAGGGTGAATCCGACACTGAAGCTTTCTTT. This gives the protein CASSFRQGESDTEAFF.